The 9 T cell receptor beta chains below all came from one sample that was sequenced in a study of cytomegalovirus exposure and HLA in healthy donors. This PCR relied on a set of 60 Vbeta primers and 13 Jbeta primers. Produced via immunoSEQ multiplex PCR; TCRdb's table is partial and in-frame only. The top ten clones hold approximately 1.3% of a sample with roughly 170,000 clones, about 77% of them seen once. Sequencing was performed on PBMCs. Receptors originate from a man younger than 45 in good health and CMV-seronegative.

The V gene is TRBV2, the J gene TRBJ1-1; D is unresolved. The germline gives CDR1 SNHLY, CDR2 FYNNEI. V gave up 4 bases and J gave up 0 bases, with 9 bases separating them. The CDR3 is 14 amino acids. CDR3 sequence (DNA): TGTGCCAGCAGTGTCGAGGGAGTGAACACTGAAGCTTTCTTT. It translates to CASSVEGVNTEAFF.

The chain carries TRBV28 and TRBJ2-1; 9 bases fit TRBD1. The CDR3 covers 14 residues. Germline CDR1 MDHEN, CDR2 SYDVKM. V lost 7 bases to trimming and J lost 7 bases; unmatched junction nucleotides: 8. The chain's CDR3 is CASTTGTGLNEQFF. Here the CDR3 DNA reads TGTGCCAGCACGACCGGGACAGGGTTGAATGAGCAGTTCTTC.

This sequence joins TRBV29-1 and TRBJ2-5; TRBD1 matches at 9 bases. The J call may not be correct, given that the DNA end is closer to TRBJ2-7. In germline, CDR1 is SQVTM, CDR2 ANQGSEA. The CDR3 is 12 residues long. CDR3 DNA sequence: TGCAGCGTTGCCAGGACAGGGGCCGAGCAGTACTTC. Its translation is CSVARTGAEQYF.

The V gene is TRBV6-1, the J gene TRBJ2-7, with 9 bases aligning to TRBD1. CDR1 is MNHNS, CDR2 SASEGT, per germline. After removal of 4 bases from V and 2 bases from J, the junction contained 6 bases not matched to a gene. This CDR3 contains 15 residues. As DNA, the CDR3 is TGTGCCAGCAGTGCCATACAGGGGGCTACCTACGAGCAGTACTTC. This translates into CASSAIQGATYEQYF.

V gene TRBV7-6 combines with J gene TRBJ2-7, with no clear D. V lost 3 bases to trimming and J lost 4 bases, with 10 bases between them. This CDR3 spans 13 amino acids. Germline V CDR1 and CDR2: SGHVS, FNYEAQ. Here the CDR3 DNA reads TGTGCCAGCAGCTTCGCGAGTCATTACGAGCAGTACTTC. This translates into CASSFASHYEQYF.

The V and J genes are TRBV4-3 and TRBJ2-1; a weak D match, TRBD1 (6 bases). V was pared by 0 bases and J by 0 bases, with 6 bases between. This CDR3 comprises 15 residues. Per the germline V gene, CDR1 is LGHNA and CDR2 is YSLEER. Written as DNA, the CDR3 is TGCGCCAGCAGCCAAGACAGGGGCTCCTACAATGAGCAGTTCTTC. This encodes CASSQDRGSYNEQFF.

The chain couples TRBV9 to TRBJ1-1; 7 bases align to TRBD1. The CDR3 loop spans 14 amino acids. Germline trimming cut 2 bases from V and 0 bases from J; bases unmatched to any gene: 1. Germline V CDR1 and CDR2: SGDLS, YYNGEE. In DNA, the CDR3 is TGTGCCAGCAGCGTGGGACAGTTGAACACTGAAGCTTTCTTT. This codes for CASSVGQLNTEAFF.

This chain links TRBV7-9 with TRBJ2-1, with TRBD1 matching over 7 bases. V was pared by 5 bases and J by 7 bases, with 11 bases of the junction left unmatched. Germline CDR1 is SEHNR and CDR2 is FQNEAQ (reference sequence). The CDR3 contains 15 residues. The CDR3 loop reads CASSPQGVLRNEQFF. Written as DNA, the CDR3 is TGTGCCAGCAGCCCCCAGGGGGTTCTTCGGAATGAGCAGTTCTTC.

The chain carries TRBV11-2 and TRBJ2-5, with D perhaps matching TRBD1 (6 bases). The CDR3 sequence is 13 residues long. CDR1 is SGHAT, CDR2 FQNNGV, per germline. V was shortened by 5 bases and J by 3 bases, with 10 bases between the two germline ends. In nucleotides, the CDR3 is TGTGCCAGCAGCCTGGGACACGAAGAGACCCAGTACTTC. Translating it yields CASSLGHEETQYF.